The 30 T cell receptor beta chains below all came from one sample that was sequenced in a study of blood T cell repertoires in COVID-19. The data were produced by immunoSEQ multiplex PCR, yet TCRdb's version contains in-frame clones alone and is incomplete. Of approximately 300,000 clones in the sample, 80% to 90% are singletons; the top ten hold under 5.5%. What was sequenced was PBMCs or T cells enriched from blood (not recorded which). The origin of the receptors is a woman aged 30 to 39 who had recovered from COVID-19.

Concerning this clone itself: At one of its ends the junction is not consistent with the germline gene, which may arise from a read error. The chain employs TRBV7-7 and TRBJ1-2; D is possibly TRBD1 (5 bases). Germline V gene sequence: CDR1 SSHAT, CDR2 FNYEAQ (reference sequence). The CDR3 totals 15 residues. DNA for the CDR3: TGTGCTAGCAGCTTCCCTTGGGGGGACCACTATGGCTACACCTTC. Residues: CASSFPWGDHYGYTF.

The chain couples TRBV5-1 to TRBJ2-3; 11 positions agree with TRBD2. Germline values: CDR1 SGHRS, CDR2 YFSETQ. CDR3 length equals 16 residues. V gave up 0 bases and J gave up 3 bases; unmatched junction bases: 3. CDR3 in DNA: TGCGCCAGCAGCTTGGGACTAGCGGGGTTTACAGATACGCAGTATTTT. This codes for CASSLGLAGFTDTQYF.

This clone came up a few times. This chain joins TRBV27 and TRBJ2-7; the match to TRBD1 covers 9 bases. Germline CDR1 and CDR2: MNHEY and SMNVEV (reference sequence). This CDR3 spans 15 amino acids. V gave up 8 bases and J gave up 1 base; unmatched junction bases: 9. The CDR3 sequence: CASRPRGQGSYEQYF. The CDR3 nucleotides are TGTGCCAGCCGCCCTCGGGGACAGGGATCCTACGAGCAGTACTTC.

This clone was recorded only once. The chain has TRBV7-2 and TRBJ2-7; D not certain. There are 14 residues in the CDR3. Germline CDR1 is SGHTA and CDR2 is FQGNSA. Trimming shortened V by 6 bases and J by 5 bases, and 17 bases separated the two germline ends. CDR3 DNA sequence: TGTGCCAGCAGTCCACTCCTTCTAGGCAACGAGCAGTACTTC. This sequence encodes CASSPLLLGNEQYF.

For the CDR3, the DNA is TGTGCCAGCAGCTGGGGACAGGACACTGAAGCTTTCTTT. The encoded protein is CASSWGQDTEAFF. The rearrangement links TRBV5-4 to TRBJ1-1, with 8 positions matching TRBD1. The germline gives CDR1 SGHNT, CDR2 YYREEE (reference sequence). The CDR3 totals 13 residues. With 3 bases clipped from V and 3 bases from J, the junction kept 1 base outside the gene matches. Combining the CDR3 with reference TRBV5-4 and TRBJ1-1 gives the whole variable domain ETGVTQSPTHLIKTRGQQVTLRCSSQSGHNTVSWYQQALGQGPQFIFQYYREEENGRGNFPPRFSGLQFPNYSSELNVNALELDDSALYLCASSWGQDTEAFFGQGTRLTVV.

This clone was detected once. V and J are TRBV28 and TRBJ1-5; D perhaps matches TRBD1 (5 bases). Between the trimmed V and J ends, which lost 6 bases and 4 bases, there was a span of 19 bases. The CDR3 loop spans 16 amino acids. In germline, CDR1 is MDHEN, CDR2 SYDVKM. DNA of the CDR3: TGTGCCAGCAGCACCTCCCGGGGGGGATTGAATCAGCCCCAGCATTTT. As protein: CASSTSRGGLNQPQHF.

This clone is a singleton in its sample. This chain uses TRBV29-1 with TRBJ2-2; 7 bases line up with TRBD1. Germline V CDR1 and CDR2: SQVTM, ANQGSEA. This CDR3 comprises 13 residues. Trimming cost V 6 bases and J 0 bases; bases outside gene matches: 1. CDR3 residues: CSVTGTNTGELFF. The CDR3 nucleotides read TGCAGCGTGACAGGGACGAACACCGGGGAGCTGTTTTTT.

V and J are TRBV5-4 and TRBJ1-2; TRBD1 matches at 7 bases. V was clipped by 3 bases and J by 0 bases; unmatched bases: 5. This CDR3 contains 15 residues. In germline, CDR1 is SGHNT, CDR2 YYREEE (reference sequence). The CDR3 sequence is CASSYRTGTNYGYTF. The CDR3 bases are TGTGCCAGCAGCTATCGGACAGGCACTAACTATGGCTACACCTTC. Filled out from reference TRBV5-4 and TRBJ1-2, the complete variable domain reads ETGVTQSPTHLIKTRGQQVTLRCSSQSGHNTVSWYQQALGQGPQFIFQYYREEENGRGNFPPRFSGLQFPNYSSELNVNALELDDSALYLCASSYRTGTNYGYTFGSGTRLTVV.

This clone came up a few times. The rearrangement uses TRBV13 and TRBJ1-3, with a weak D call TRBD1 (5 bases). The CDR3 covers 13 residues. Trimming left V 4 bases short and J 4 bases short, with 8 bases between. The germline gives CDR1 PRHDT, CDR2 FYEKMQ (reference sequence). This chain's CDR3 is CASSSGSGNTIYF. CDR3 in DNA: TGTGCCAGCAGCTCAGGGTCAGGAAACACCATATATTTT.

The V call is TRBV14, the J call TRBJ2-7; D is unresolved. V lost 3 bases, J lost 3 bases, and 3 bases lay in between. Germline CDR1 is SGHDN and CDR2 is FVKESK. The CDR3 extends over 11 amino acids. The CDR3: CASSHNYEQYF. CDR3 nucleotide sequence: TGTGCCAGCAGCCACAACTACGAGCAGTACTTC.

The chain combines TRBV2 with TRBJ2-3, with D possibly being TRBD1 (6 bases). Per the germline V gene, CDR1 is SNHLY and CDR2 is FYNNEI. This CDR3 contains 15 residues. V lost 6 bases and J 2 bases, leaving 15 bases between the germline ends. CDR3 sequence reads: CASSGGQITTDTQYF. CDR3 bases: TGTGCCAGCAGCGGAGGACAGATTACCACAGATACGCAGTATTTT.

This clone was counted once. The V call is TRBV21-1, the J call TRBJ2-3; the D call of TRBD1 is as the table states it, not checked on the DNA. TRBV21-1 is recorded as a pseudogene. The CDR3 loop spans 17 amino acids. The CDR3 sequence: CASSKEETDREPDTQYF. In DNA form, the CDR3 reads TGTGCCAGCAGCAAAGAGGAAACCGACAGGGAACCAGATACGCAGTATTTT.

The genes are TRBV20-1 and TRBJ1-1, with 9 bases lining up with TRBD1. Trimming took 3 bases from V and 4 from J; bases not matched to a gene: 9. Germline values: CDR1 DFQATT, CDR2 SNEGSKA (reference sequence). CDR3 length: 15 amino acids. CDR3 bases: TGCAGTGCTAGTTGGTTACCGACAGGGGGCACTGAAGCTTTCTTT. Translation gives CSASWLPTGGTEAFF.

This clone came up a few times. The chain has TRBV7-9 and TRBJ1-3, with 7 positions matching TRBD1. The CDR3 length is 14 residues. Germline assignment: CDR1 SEHNR and CDR2 FQNEAQ (reference sequence). The ends lost 6 bases at V and 8 bases at J; junction bases unmatched: 10. Here the CDR3 reads CASRLPGGQDTIYF. The DNA of the CDR3 is TGTGCCAGCAGATTGCCAGGGGGTCAGGACACCATATATTTT.

V is TRBV7-9 and J is TRBJ2-7; 9 bases are a match to TRBD1. The trim removed 3 bases at V and 5 bases at J, leaving 5 bases unmatched. The CDR3 length is 14 residues. The V gene's germline CDR1 is SEHNR and CDR2 FQNEAQ (reference sequence). The CDR3 DNA reads TGTGCCAGCAGCTTGCCCGGGGACAGGGACGAGCAGTACTTC. The encoded protein is CASSLPGDRDEQYF.

The chain combines TRBV7-9 with TRBJ1-3; D perhaps matches TRBD1 (6 bases). CDR3 length: 15 residues. From germline, CDR1 is SEHNR and CDR2 FQNEAQ (reference sequence). The V end was cut by 2 bases, the J end by 2 bases, with 10 bases between. The CDR3 reads CASSLRSGAGNTIYF. The CDR3 nucleotides read TGTGCCAGCAGCTTACGGTCAGGGGCTGGAAACACCATATATTTT.

The chain is built from TRBV5-6 and TRBJ2-7; maybe TRBD1 (5 bases). CDR1 SGHDT and CDR2 YYEEEE come from the germline V gene. This CDR3 has 14 residues. V shed 2 bases and J shed 4 bases, with 13 bases lying between them. The chain's CDR3 is CASSFRASRYEQYF. CDR3 nucleotide sequence: TGTGCCAGCAGCTTCAGGGCCAGCCGATACGAGCAGTACTTC.

This clone was recorded a few times. V gene TRBV28 combines with J gene TRBJ1-5, with 12 bases lining up with TRBD1. Germline V gives CDR1 MDHEN, CDR2 SYDVKM. CDR3 size: 15 residues. Losses at the gene ends were 6 bases for V and 5 bases for J; bases not matched to a gene: 5. The CDR3 sequence: CASSRDRGRDQPQHF. The CDR3 nucleotides read TGTGCCAGCAGCCGGGACAGGGGGCGTGATCAGCCCCAGCATTTT.

The chain uses TRBV5-1 and TRBJ1-4, with D tentatively TRBD1 (6 bases). V lost 0 bases and J 4 bases, leaving 7 bases between the germline ends. Per the germline V gene, CDR1 is SGHRS and CDR2 is YFSETQ. The CDR3 spans 14 residues. This chain's CDR3 is CASSLDRVNEKLFF. The CDR3 DNA reads as TGCGCCAGCAGCTTGGACAGGGTTAATGAAAAACTGTTTTTT.

In this sample, this clone turned up a few times. CDR3: CASSLKDLGQVTYEQYF. Here the CDR3 DNA reads TGTGCCAGCAGTCTAAAAGACCTCGGACAGGTGACCTACGAGCAGTACTTC. J is TRBJ2-7 and V is TRBV28; 7 bases are a match to TRBD1. Germline V gene data show CDR1 as MDHEN and CDR2 as SYDVKM. Unmatched junction bases numbered 15, after V lost 5 bases and J lost 2 bases. This CDR3 has 17 amino acids.

The chain uses TRBV2 and TRBJ1-2; 9 nucleotides match TRBD1. Trimming removed 4 bases from V and 6 bases from J; junction bases left unmatched: 15. The CDR3 contains 17 residues. Looked up from germline, CDR1 is SNHLY and CDR2 is FYNNEI. The CDR3: CASSGRATGGAPHGYTF. Here the CDR3 DNA reads TGTGCCAGCAGTGGTAGAGCCACAGGGGGCGCTCCCCATGGCTACACCTTC.

The V gene is TRBV7-9, the J gene TRBJ2-7, with 9 bases lining up with TRBD1. The CDR3 extends over 16 amino acids. The germline V gene has CDR1 SEHNR and CDR2 FQNEAQ (reference sequence). Losses at the gene ends were 5 bases for V and 4 bases for J; bases not matched to a gene: 12. In nucleotides, the CDR3 is TGTGCCAGCAGCCGCCCGGGACAGGGAAACCCGTACGAGCAGTACTTC. Protein sequence: CASSRPGQGNPYEQYF.

The V gene is TRBV9, the J gene TRBJ1-1, with TRBD1 matching 8 bases. The germline CDR1 and CDR2 sequences are SGDLS and YYNGEE. V shed 0 bases, J shed 4 bases, and the junction held 2 bases outside the gene matches. The CDR3 totals 14 residues. CDR3 sequence (DNA): TGTGCCAGCAGCGTAGGGACAGGGTTCACTGAAGCTTTCTTT. Residues: CASSVGTGFTEAFF.

J is TRBJ1-3 and V is TRBV19, with D possibly matching TRBD1 (6 bases). V lost 5 bases and J lost 3, with 14 bases in between. Germline V gene lookup returns CDR1 LNHDA and CDR2 SQIVND (reference sequence). This CDR3 region has 15 residues. This CDR3 is CASSLQQGFGNTIYF. CDR3 in DNA: TGTGCCAGTAGTCTTCAACAGGGTTTTGGAAACACCATATATTTT.

This clone was picked up one time. J is TRBJ2-1 and V is TRBV7-2, with a weak D call TRBD1 (5 bases). The CDR3 is 14 amino acids. V was cut by 4 bases and J by 9 bases, with 16 bases left in between. Germline CDR1 SGHTA, CDR2 FQGNSA. The DNA of the CDR3 is TGTGCCAGCAGCTCAGGGCTGGGGCTCGCTGAGCAGTTCTTC. This sequence encodes CASSSGLGLAEQFF.

J is TRBJ1-2 and V is TRBV9, with D perhaps TRBD1 (5 bases). Trimming left V 3 bases short and J 7 bases short, with 16 bases between. The CDR3 extends over 14 amino acids. The germline CDR1 and CDR2 sequences are SGDLS and YYNGEE. DNA of the CDR3: TGTGCCAGCAGCGCACCAAGACAGTCTGGTGGCTACACCTTC. Translated: CASSAPRQSGGYTF.

This chain uses TRBV5-1 with TRBJ2-2; 8 bases map to TRBD2. The CDR3 runs to 16 residues. Germline V gene data show CDR1 as SGHRS and CDR2 as YFSETQ. Losses at the gene ends were 6 bases for V and 3 bases for J; bases not matched to a gene: 10. CDR3: CASKYSGGPDTGELFF. The CDR3 nucleotides read TGCGCCAGCAAATATTCGGGGGGGCCCGACACCGGGGAGCTGTTTTTT.

The table lists this clone with a few counts. The gene calls are TRBV6-5 and TRBJ1-4; 8 positions agree with TRBD1. The CDR3 contains 15 residues. Unmatched junction bases numbered 4, after V lost 0 bases and J lost 7 bases. Germline V gene data show CDR1 as MNHEY and CDR2 as SVGAGI. DNA of the CDR3: TGTGCCAGCAGTTACTCCCGGACAGGGACTGAAAAACTGTTTTTT. Protein product: CASSYSRTGTEKLFF.

V is TRBV5-1 and J is TRBJ2-6; the D is unclear. Trimming removed 1 base at V and 4 bases at J, with 6 bases between. Per germline, CDR1 SGHRS and CDR2 YFSETQ. The CDR3 covers 14 residues. The chain's CDR3 is CASSLQAGANVLTF. CDR3 nucleotide sequence: TGCGCCAGCAGCTTGCAGGCAGGGGCCAACGTCCTGACTTTC.

A single count supports this clone. V gene TRBV5-6 combines with J gene TRBJ2-5, with D perhaps TRBD1 (6 bases). Germline lookup yields CDR1 SGHDT and CDR2 YYEEEE. Trimming stripped 0 bases from V and 3 bases from J, with 9 bases between. The CDR3 has 14 residues. For the CDR3, the DNA is TGTGCCAGCAGCTTGGTTGGGGGCGAAGAGACCCAGTACTTC. Its translation: CASSLVGGEETQYF.